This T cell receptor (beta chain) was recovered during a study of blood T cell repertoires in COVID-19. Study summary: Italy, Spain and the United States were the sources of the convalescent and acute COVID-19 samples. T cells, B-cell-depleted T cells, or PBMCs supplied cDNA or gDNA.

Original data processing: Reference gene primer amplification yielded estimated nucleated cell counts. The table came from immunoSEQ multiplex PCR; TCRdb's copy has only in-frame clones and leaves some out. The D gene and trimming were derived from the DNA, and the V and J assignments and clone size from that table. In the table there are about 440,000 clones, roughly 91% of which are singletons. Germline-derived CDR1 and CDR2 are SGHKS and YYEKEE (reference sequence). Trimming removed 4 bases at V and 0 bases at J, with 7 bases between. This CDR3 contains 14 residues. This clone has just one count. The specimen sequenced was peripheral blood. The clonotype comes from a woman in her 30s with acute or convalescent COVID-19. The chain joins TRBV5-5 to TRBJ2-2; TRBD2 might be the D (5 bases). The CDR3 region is CASSPDSNTGELFF. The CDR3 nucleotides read TGTGCCAGCAGCCCGGACTCGAACACCGGGGAGCTGTTTTTT.